Below, 19 T cell receptor beta chains from the same sample are listed, as sequenced in a study of cytomegalovirus exposure and HLA in healthy donors. TCRdb's table, derived via immunoSEQ multiplex PCR, lists solely in-frame clones and lacks some. This sample has about 130,000 clones, with about nine tenths found just once. The sequencing sample was made of PBMCs. The receptors come from a woman aged 18-35 years in good health and CMV-seronegative.

The J gene is TRBJ2-1, the V gene TRBV4-1; no definite D call. This CDR3 comprises 13 residues. Trimming left V 3 bases short and J 6 bases short, with 9 bases between. Germline loops: CDR1 MGHRA, CDR2 YSYEKL. CDR3 DNA sequence: TGCGCCAGCAGCCATTCACTCGGCAATGAGCAGTTCTTC. Translating it yields CASSHSLGNEQFF.

The chain links TRBV30 to TRBJ2-7, with 9 positions matching TRBD1. Germline CDR1 is GTSNPN and CDR2 is SVGIG (reference sequence). Unmatched junction bases numbered 0, after V lost 0 bases and J lost 3 bases. CDR3 length: 13 residues. CDR3 coding DNA: TGTGCCTGGAGTGTGGACAGGGGCTACGAGCAGTACTTC. Protein: CAWSVDRGYEQYF.

This clone was observed a single time. This chain uses TRBV10-3 with TRBJ2-3; 7 nucleotides match TRBD1. Germline-derived CDR1 and CDR2 are ENHRY and SYGVKD. This CDR3 contains 15 residues. J gave up 0 bases and V 4 bases, and 4 bases lay outside the gene matches. The CDR3 nucleotides are TGTGCCATCAGTGGAACGACAGGGAGCACAGATACGCAGTATTTT. Protein sequence: CAISGTTGSTDTQYF.

V and J are TRBV6-7 and TRBJ2-3, with unresolved D. TRBV6-7 is identified as an open reading frame with a role that is uncertain. There are 16 residues in the CDR3. V was pared by 0 bases and J by 6 bases, with 16 bases between. DNA of the CDR3: TGTGCCAGCAGTTACTCGTCTGCGACACCTCAGGATACGCAGTATTTT. Translation gives CASSYSSATPQDTQYF.

The gene calls are TRBV19 and TRBJ2-7, with TRBD1 matching 7 bases. The CDR3 consists of 15 residues. Germline lookup yields CDR1 LNHDA and CDR2 SQIVND (reference sequence). The V and J ends lost 5 bases and 1 base, in that order; junction bases with no gene match: 8. CDR3 bases: TGTGCCAGTAGTCAATCGGGACAGACTTCCTACGAGCAGTACTTC. Its protein product is CASSQSGQTSYEQYF.

The rearrangement uses TRBV1 and TRBJ2-1; the tabulated D call, TRBD1, remains unverified against the DNA. TRBV1 is noted as a pseudogene. CDR3 size: 12 residues. The CDR3 nucleotides are TGCACCAGCAGCAAACAGGAAAGGGAGCAGTTCTTC. The encoded protein is CTSSKQEREQFF.

In DNA, the CDR3 is TGTGCCAGCAGTGATAGTAGGGGAATAAGTACCTACGAGCAGTACTTC. Translation: CASSDSRGISTYEQYF. The genes are TRBV6-1 and TRBJ2-7; weak D call: TRBD1 (5 bases). Germline-derived CDR1 and CDR2 are MNHNS and SASEGT. Between the trimmed V and J ends, which lost 3 bases and 2 bases, there was a span of 17 bases. The CDR3 is 16 amino acids.

In nucleotides, the CDR3 is TGCAGCGTTGGAGCAGGAAAGGATCCCGGGGAGCTGTTTTTT. Amino acids: CSVGAGKDPGELFF. The chain has TRBV29-1 and TRBJ2-2; no firm D call. The germline V gene has CDR1 SQVTM and CDR2 ANQGSEA. Trimming took off 4 bases at V and 6 bases at J, with 15 bases between the two ends. The CDR3 consists of 14 residues.

V gene TRBV19 combines with J gene TRBJ1-1; D might be TRBD1 (6 bases). The germline V gene has CDR1 LNHDA and CDR2 SQIVND (reference sequence). The V end lost 3 bases, the J end lost 1 base, and 6 bases lay between the germline ends. The CDR3 contains 13 residues. The CDR3 sequence: CASSMDRNTEAFF. The CDR3 nucleotides read TGTGCCAGTAGTATGGACAGGAACACTGAAGCTTTCTTT. Based on the CDR3 plus reference TRBV19 and TRBJ1-1, the full variable domain is DGGITQSPKYLFRKEGQNVTLSCEQNLNHDAMYWYRQDPGQGLRLIYYSQIVNDFQKGDIAEGYSVSREKKESFPLTVTSAQKNPTAFYLCASSMDRNTEAFFGQGTRLTVV.

CDR3 loop: CASSPLSGSGLNEQFF. The CDR3 coding sequence is TGTGCCAGCAGCCCCTTAAGCGGGAGCGGTCTCAATGAGCAGTTCTTC. V usage is TRBV9 and J usage is TRBJ2-1; TRBD2 matches 8 bases. Germline loops: CDR1 SGDLS, CDR2 YYNGEE. V gave up 4 bases and J gave up 6 bases; unmatched junction bases: 12. The CDR3 extends over 16 amino acids.

V is TRBV15 and J is TRBJ1-5, with 8 bases matching TRBD1. This CDR3 comprises 15 residues. Trimming cost V 4 bases and J 0 bases; bases outside gene matches: 2. CDR1 is LNHNV, CDR2 YYDKDF, per germline (reference sequence). DNA of the CDR3: TGTGCCACCAGCAACGACAGGGGTAGCAATCAGCCCCAGCATTTT. This encodes CATSNDRGSNQPQHF.

The CDR3, as DNA: TGTGCCAGCAGCCCGCCGGGTGAGCCGCCCCAGCATTTT. This sequence encodes CASSPPGEPPQHF. The rearrangement links TRBV28 to TRBJ1-5; no clear D. This CDR3 has 13 amino acids. CDR1 and CDR2 from the germline V gene are MDHEN and SYDVKM. Trimming stripped 6 bases from V and 9 bases from J, with 15 bases between. Based on the CDR3 plus reference TRBV28 and TRBJ1-5, the full variable domain is DVKVTQSSRYLVKRTGEKVFLECVQDMDHENMFWYRQDPGLGLRLIYFSYDVKMKEKGDIPEGYSVSREKKERFSLILESASTNQTSMYLCASSPPGEPPQHFGDGTRLSIL.

The genes are TRBV6-1 and TRBJ1-1; D gene ambiguous. The CDR3 is made up of 13 amino acids. Germline V gene lookup returns CDR1 MNHNS and CDR2 SASEGT. Trimming shortened V by 5 bases and J by 5 bases, and 12 bases separated the two germline ends. The CDR3, as DNA: TGTGCCAGCAGTATTCGAGGGATAACTGAAGCTTTCTTT. Translating gives CASSIRGITEAFF.

The chain is built from TRBV19 and TRBJ2-7, with a tentative D call TRBD1 (6 bases). The CDR3 runs to 13 residues. Trimming cost V 6 bases and J 7 bases, with 16 bases left between them. From germline, CDR1 is LNHDA and CDR2 SQIVND (reference sequence). The CDR3 here is CASSLTGSREQYF. DNA of the CDR3: TGTGCCAGTAGCTTGACAGGTAGTCGAGAGCAGTACTTC.

The V and J genes are TRBV19 and TRBJ1-2; D gene ambiguous. Trimming left V 1 base short and J 8 bases short, with 20 bases between. The length of the CDR3 is 16 residues. Germline-derived CDR1 and CDR2 are LNHDA and SQIVND (reference sequence). In nucleotides, the CDR3 is TGTGCCAGTAGTATAGGTAAAGGGAGGTCTTCCTTCGGCTACACCTTC. This gives the protein CASSIGKGRSSFGYTF.

This clone was counted between two and nine times. The chain uses TRBV7-2 and TRBJ2-7; no clear D. The CDR3 has 11 amino acids. The ends were cut back, 2 bases at V and 4 bases at J, with 3 bases in the middle. Germline V gives CDR1 SGHTA, CDR2 FQGNSA. CDR3 residues: CASSLRYEQYF. CDR3 in DNA: TGTGCCAGCAGCTTACGGTACGAGCAGTACTTC.

This rearrangement joins TRBV7-9 to TRBJ2-7; 7 bases are a match to TRBD2. The CDR3 loop spans 15 amino acids. J gave up 0 bases and V 0 bases, and 2 bases lay outside the gene matches. Germline CDR1 SEHNR, CDR2 FQNEAQ (reference sequence). In nucleotides, the CDR3 is TGTGCCAGCAGCTTAGCGGGAGGGCCCTCCTACGAGCAGTACTTC. Its translation: CASSLAGGPSYEQYF.

The rearrangement links TRBV10-3 to TRBJ2-5; 8 positions match TRBD1. With V trimmed by 7 bases and J by 1 base, 8 bases remained unmatched. The CDR3 is 15 amino acids. The germline CDR1 and CDR2 sequences are ENHRY and SYGVKD. The CDR3 bases are TGTGCCATCAACGGACAGGGTAAAACCCAAGAGACCCAGTACTTC. This gives the protein CAINGQGKTQETQYF.

This clone was seen a handful of times. The chain couples TRBV7-9 to TRBJ2-3, with 7 nucleotides matching TRBD1. CDR1 is SEHNR and CDR2 is FQNEAQ in the germline V gene (reference sequence). The CDR3 is 14 amino acids. J was trimmed by 1 base and V by 6 bases; bases with no gene match: 4. The CDR3 region is CASSRGQGTDTQYF. The CDR3 bases are TGTGCCAGCAGTCGCGGACAGGGCACAGATACGCAGTATTTT.